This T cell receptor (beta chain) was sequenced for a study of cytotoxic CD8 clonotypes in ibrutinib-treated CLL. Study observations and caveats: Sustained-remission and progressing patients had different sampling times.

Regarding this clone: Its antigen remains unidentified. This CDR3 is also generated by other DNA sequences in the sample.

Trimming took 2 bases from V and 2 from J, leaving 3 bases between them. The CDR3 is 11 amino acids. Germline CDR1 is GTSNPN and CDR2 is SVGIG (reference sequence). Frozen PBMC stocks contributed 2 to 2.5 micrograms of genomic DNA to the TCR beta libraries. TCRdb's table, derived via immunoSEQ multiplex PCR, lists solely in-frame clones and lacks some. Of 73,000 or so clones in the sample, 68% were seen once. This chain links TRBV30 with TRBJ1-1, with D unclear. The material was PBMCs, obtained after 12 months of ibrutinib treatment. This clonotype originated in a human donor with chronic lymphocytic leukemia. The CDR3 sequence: CAWSTNTEAFF. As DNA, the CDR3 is TGTGCCTGGAGTACCAACACTGAAGCTTTCTTT.